This entry lists 17 T cell receptor beta chains sequenced from one sample in a study of T cell clonality in common variable immunodeficiency. Notes on the study in general: Common variable immunodeficiency TCR beta sequences reportedly had fewer deletions and N-nucleotide insertions.

Assay: immunoSEQ multiplex PCR; the TCRdb copy retains only in-frame clones and omits some. This repertoire holds under 35,000 clones, and none appear only once. For these TCRs, the target antigens are not known. The sequenced sample was peripheral blood mononuclear cells. The receptors were gathered from a human donor with common variable immunodeficiency.

This clone was counted many times. The read terminates 3 residues before the CDR3 end, so the remaining end is supplied by the germline J gene. The rearrangement joins TRBV12-5 to TRBJ2-7, with 7 bases lining up with TRBD2. J lost 0 bases, V lost 1 base, and 9 bases had no gene match. Per the germline V gene, CDR1 is LGHNT and CDR2 is FRNRAP. The CDR3 consists of 17 residues. The CDR3 DNA, read in part, is TGTGCTAGTGGTTTGGCCACGAGCGGGGCGAGCTCCTACGAG. This translates into CASGLATSGASSYE. The complete CDR3 sequence is CASGLATSGASSYEQYF.

This clone was detected ten times or more. Read coverage stops 3 residues before the CDR3 terminus; the germline J gene supplies the remainder. The V call is TRBV20-1, the J call TRBJ1-4; a possible D gene is TRBD1 (5 bases). The CDR3 loop spans 13 amino acids. The V gene's germline CDR1 is DFQATT and CDR2 SNEGSKA (reference sequence). Deletions cut 5 bases from V and 3 bases from J, with 10 bases between. This chain's CDR3 is CSAGGGPNEKLFF. The part of the CDR3 DNA that was read is TGCAGTGCTGGGGGGGGACCTAATGAAAAA.

This clone came up many times. The missing CDR3 end, 3 residues past where the read stops, is filled in from the germline J gene. The chain combines TRBV5-4 with TRBJ1-1, with 8 bases identical to TRBD1. The CDR3 has 14 amino acids. Germline V gene lookup returns CDR1 SGHNT and CDR2 YYREEE (reference sequence). The sequenced part of the CDR3 DNA is TGTGCCAGCAGCTGGCAGGGGGCTCCCAAGGAA. Protein sequence: CASSWQGAPKE. The whole CDR3 reads CASSWQGAPKEAFF.

With regard to this clone: The CDR3 end is not reached by the read, which stops 3 residues before it; the germline J gene fills it in. The chain uses TRBV18 and TRBJ1-1, with a weak D call TRBD1 (5 bases). Germline values: CDR1 KGHSH, CDR2 LQKENI. The CDR3 is 15 amino acids. Between the trimmed V and J ends, which lost 1 base and 1 base, there was a span of 10 bases. The covered CDR3 bases are TGTGCCAGCTCACCACTTACGGGGGGGAACACTGAA. It translates to CASSPLTGGNTE. The CDR3, in full, reads CASSPLTGGNTEAFF.

There are a few counts of this clone. The observed sequence ends 3 residues before the CDR3 terminus, with the missing tail filled in from the germline J gene. V is TRBV2 and J is TRBJ2-7; TRBD1 aligns across 9 bases. Per germline, CDR1 SNHLY and CDR2 FYNNEI. The CDR3 length is 15 residues. Trimming cost V 3 bases and J 3 bases; bases outside gene matches: 6. The CDR3 region is CASSDNGQGNYEQYF. The CDR3 DNA, read in part, is TGTGCCAGCAGTGATAATGGACAGGGGAACTACGAG.

This clone was observed a handful of times. Read data end 3 residues before the CDR3 end; the end is taken from the germline J gene. The genes are TRBV11-3 and TRBJ1-1, with D possibly matching TRBD1 (5 bases). V was cut by 4 bases and J by 0 bases, with 6 bases left in between. The CDR3 spans 13 residues. The germline CDR1 and CDR2 sequences are SGHNT and YENEEA. The sequenced part of the CDR3 DNA is TGTGCCAGCAGCTCAGGGTTGAACACTGAA. Translated, it gives CASSSGLNTE. The CDR3 as a whole reads CASSSGLNTEAFF.

This clone was seen only a few times. The read stops 3 residues short of the end of the CDR3; the missing end is completed from the germline J gene. The V gene is TRBV20-1, the J gene TRBJ1-2; no definite D call. V dropped 4 bases and J dropped 0 bases, with 12 bases sitting between them. Germline V gene sequence: CDR1 DFQATT, CDR2 SNEGSKA (reference sequence). CDR3 length: 14 residues. CDR3 DNA, as far as it was read: TGCAGTGCTACGCGAGTGAGTGCTAACTATGGC. Its protein product is CSATRVSANYG. Given in full, the CDR3 is CSATRVSANYGYTF.

At least ten counts were recorded for this clone. The DNA ends 3 residues before the CDR3 does, and the rest of the CDR3 is filled in from the germline J gene. The chain is built from TRBV5-4 and TRBJ2-7; D is uncertain. The CDR3 loop spans 14 amino acids. CDR1 SGHNT and CDR2 YYREEE come from the germline V gene (reference sequence). The germline V and J ends were trimmed by 2 bases and 0 bases, with 9 bases remaining between them. The CDR3 bases that were read are TGTGCCAGCAGCTTATTCTCCGTCTCCTACGAG. Residues: CASSLFSVSYE. The whole CDR3 protein reads CASSLFSVSYEQYF.

This clone was seen a handful of times. The read ends 3 residues early relative to the CDR3; the germline J gene fills the gap. This chain connects TRBV30 to TRBJ2-1; the D gene is possibly TRBD1 (7 bases). This CDR3 is built from 12 residues. Germline lookup yields CDR1 GTSNPN and CDR2 SVGIG (reference sequence). The V end was cut by 1 base, the J end by 9 bases, with 10 bases between. The sequenced CDR3 bases are TGTGCCTGGAGTGGGCAGGGGGGTGAG. Residues: CAWSGQGGE. The whole CDR3 is CAWSGQGGEQFF.

This clone has more than one count but fewer than ten. Read sequence stops 3 residues before the CDR3 end, and the germline J gene provides the missing end. This chain uses TRBV7-2 with TRBJ2-5; TRBD2 is a possible D gene (5 bases). Germline V CDR1 and CDR2: SGHTA, FQGNSA. The CDR3 loop spans 12 amino acids. The V end was cut by 6 bases, the J end by 7 bases, with 12 bases between. The part of the CDR3 DNA that was read is TGTGCCAGCAGAGGCGGGTCCGGGACC. It is translated as CASRGGSGT. The full-length CDR3 reads as CASRGGSGTQYF.

This clone was detected ten times or more. The read falls 3 residues short of the CDR3 end, and the missing part is taken from the germline J gene. The chain combines TRBV12-5 with TRBJ2-5; 10 positions match TRBD2. The V and J ends lost 6 bases and 4 bases, in that order; junction bases with no gene match: 5. CDR1 LGHNT and CDR2 FRNRAP come from the germline V gene. The CDR3 covers 14 residues. The part of the CDR3 DNA that was read is TGTGCTAGTGGGCAGGCTAGCGGGGGAGAGACC. This gives the protein CASGQASGGET. The full CDR3 reads CASGQASGGETQYF.

This clone was counted between two and nine times. With the read ending 3 residues before the CDR3 end, the germline J gene is used to fill in that end. The chain recombines TRBV2 with TRBJ1-5; 8 nucleotides align to TRBD1. Germline lookup yields CDR1 SNHLY and CDR2 FYNNEI. With V trimmed by 8 bases and J by 2 bases, 8 bases remained unmatched. The length of the CDR3 is 15 residues. Incomplete CDR3 DNA: TGTGCCAGCTGCTTTGACAGGGGAGGCAATCAGCCC. It encodes CASCFDRGGNQP. The whole CDR3 region reads CASCFDRGGNQPQHF.

This clone was detected only a few times. The CDR3 extends 3 residues past the end of the read, so its final part is completed from the germline J gene. The chain uses TRBV19 and TRBJ1-1, with TRBD1 as a possible D gene (5 bases). CDR1 is LNHDA, CDR2 SQIVND, per germline (reference sequence). The CDR3 totals 13 residues. V gave up 2 bases and J gave up 3 bases, with 7 bases separating them. The CDR3 loop is CASSIPGYTEAFF. The sequenced part of the CDR3 DNA is TGTGCCAGTAGTATACCAGGGTACACTGAA.

As concerns this clone: The CDR3 end falls 3 residues outside the read, so it is completed with the germline J gene. The rearrangement joins TRBV23-1 to TRBJ1-1; D is unresolved. TRBV23-1 is flagged as an ORF with uncertain function. V shed 2 bases and J shed 3 bases, with 13 bases lying between them. The CDR3 is made up of 15 amino acids. The chain's CDR3 is CASSQTCRGYTEAFF. The CDR3 DNA, read in part, is TGCGCCAGCAGTCAAACCTGTCGGGGTTACACTGAA.

This clone has more than one count but fewer than ten. From the germline J gene comes the end of the CDR3, since the read stops 3 residues before it. This chain connects TRBV19 to TRBJ2-2; weak D call: TRBD1 (6 bases). Trimming took off 6 bases at V and 1 base at J, with 12 bases between the two ends. This CDR3 contains 15 residues. The germline CDR1 and CDR2 sequences are LNHDA and SQIVND (reference sequence). This chain's CDR3 is CASRDSPGNTGELFF. The covered CDR3 bases are TGTGCCAGTAGGGACAGCCCCGGGAACACCGGGGAG.

Remarks on this clone: Sequencing ends 3 residues short of the CDR3 end; the germline J gene provides the rest. V and J are TRBV7-3 and TRBJ2-7, with TRBD1 matching 9 bases. The CDR3 runs 13 residues. CDR1 and CDR2 from the germline V gene are SGHTA and FQGTGA. Trimming removed 5 bases from V and 5 bases from J; junction bases left unmatched: 4. The CDR3 loop is CASSRGQGNEQYF. The covered CDR3 bases are TGTGCCAGCAGCCGCGGACAGGGGAACGAG.

With regard to this clone: The read falls 3 residues short of the CDR3 end, and the missing part is taken from the germline J gene. The chain links TRBV5-1 to TRBJ2-1; D may be TRBD1 (6 bases). The V and J ends lost 0 bases and 2 bases respectively, with 9 bases between them. This CDR3 contains 15 residues. CDR1 is SGHRS and CDR2 is YFSETQ in the germline V gene. This chain's CDR3 is CASSLAAGAYNEQFF. CDR3 bases read: TGCGCCAGCAGCTTGGCGGCAGGGGCCTACAATGAG.